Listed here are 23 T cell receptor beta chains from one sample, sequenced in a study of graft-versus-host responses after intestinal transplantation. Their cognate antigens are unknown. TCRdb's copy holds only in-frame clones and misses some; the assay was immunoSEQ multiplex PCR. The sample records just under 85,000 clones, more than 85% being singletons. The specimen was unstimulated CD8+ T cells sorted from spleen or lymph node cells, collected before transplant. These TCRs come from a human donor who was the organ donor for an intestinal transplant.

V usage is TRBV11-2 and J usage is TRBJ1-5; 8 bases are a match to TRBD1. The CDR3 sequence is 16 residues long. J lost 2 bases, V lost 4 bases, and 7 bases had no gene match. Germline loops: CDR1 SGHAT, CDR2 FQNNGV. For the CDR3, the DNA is TGTGCCAGCAGCTCTCGGACAGGGACGGGCAATCAGCCCCAGCATTTT. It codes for CASSSRTGTGNQPQHF.

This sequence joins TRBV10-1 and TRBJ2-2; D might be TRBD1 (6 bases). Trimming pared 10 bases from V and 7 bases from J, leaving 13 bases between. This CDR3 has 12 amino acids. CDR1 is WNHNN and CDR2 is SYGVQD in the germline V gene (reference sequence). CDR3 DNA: TGCGCCACCCAGGGGTTTCACGGGGAGCTGTTTTTT. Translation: CATQGFHGELFF.

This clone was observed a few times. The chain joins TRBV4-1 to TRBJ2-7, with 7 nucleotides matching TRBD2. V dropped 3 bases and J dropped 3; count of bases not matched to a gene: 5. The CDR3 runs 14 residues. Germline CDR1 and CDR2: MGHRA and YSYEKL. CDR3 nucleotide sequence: TGCGCCAGCAGCCAGGCGGGAGTAGGCTACGAGCAGTACTTC. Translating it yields CASSQAGVGYEQYF.

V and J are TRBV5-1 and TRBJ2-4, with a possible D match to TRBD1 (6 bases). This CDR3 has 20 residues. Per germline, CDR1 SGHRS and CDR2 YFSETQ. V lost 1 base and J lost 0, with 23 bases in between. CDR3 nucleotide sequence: TGCGCCAGCAGCTTGTCCCCTTGGACAGCCGATTTCCGAGCCAAAAACATTCAGTACTTC. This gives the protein CASSLSPWTADFRAKNIQYF.

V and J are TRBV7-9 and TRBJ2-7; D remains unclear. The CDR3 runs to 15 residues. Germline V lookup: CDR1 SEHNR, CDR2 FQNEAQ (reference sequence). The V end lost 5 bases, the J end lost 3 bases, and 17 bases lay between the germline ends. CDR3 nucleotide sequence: TGTGCCAGCAGCCTATTTTACGGCTCAGACTACGAGCAGTACTTC. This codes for CASSLFYGSDYEQYF.

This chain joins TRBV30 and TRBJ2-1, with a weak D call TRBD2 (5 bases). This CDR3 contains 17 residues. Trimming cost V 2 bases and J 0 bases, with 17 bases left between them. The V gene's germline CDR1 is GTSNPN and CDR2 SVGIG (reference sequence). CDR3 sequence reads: CAWSTSGVTSSYNEQFF. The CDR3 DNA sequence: TGTGCCTGGAGTACTTCTGGAGTTACTAGCTCCTACAATGAGCAGTTCTTC.

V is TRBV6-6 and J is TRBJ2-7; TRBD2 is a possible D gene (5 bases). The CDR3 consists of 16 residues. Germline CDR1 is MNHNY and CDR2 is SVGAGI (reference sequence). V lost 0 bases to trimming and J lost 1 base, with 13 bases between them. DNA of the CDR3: TGTGCCAGCAGTTACTCGATGGGAGAGTGGTCCTACGAGCAGTACTTC. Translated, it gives CASSYSMGEWSYEQYF.

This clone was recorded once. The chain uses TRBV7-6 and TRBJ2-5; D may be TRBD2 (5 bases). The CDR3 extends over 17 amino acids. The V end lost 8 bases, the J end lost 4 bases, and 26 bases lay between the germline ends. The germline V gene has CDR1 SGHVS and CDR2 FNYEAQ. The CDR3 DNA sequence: TGTGCCAGCCAACCCGTCGTATTCGGGGAAGTACCAGAGACCCAGTACTTC. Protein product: CASQPVVFGEVPETQYF. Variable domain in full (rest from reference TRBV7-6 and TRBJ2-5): GAGVSQSPRYKVTKRGQDVALRCDPISGHVSLYWYRQALGQGPEFLTYFNYEAQQDKSGLPNDRFSAERPEGSISTLTIQRTEQRDSAMYRCASQPVVFGEVPETQYFGPGTRLLVL.

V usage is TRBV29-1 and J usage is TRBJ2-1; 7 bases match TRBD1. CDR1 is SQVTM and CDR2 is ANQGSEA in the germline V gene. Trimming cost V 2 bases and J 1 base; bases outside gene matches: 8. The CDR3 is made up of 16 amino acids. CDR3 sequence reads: CSVELNRGRSYNEQFF. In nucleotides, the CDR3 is TGCAGCGTTGAATTGAACAGGGGCCGTTCCTACAATGAGCAGTTCTTC.

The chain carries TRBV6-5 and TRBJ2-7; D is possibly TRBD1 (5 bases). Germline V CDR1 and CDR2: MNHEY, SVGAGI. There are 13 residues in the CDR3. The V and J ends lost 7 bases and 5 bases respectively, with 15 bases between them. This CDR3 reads CASNAGPNHEQYF. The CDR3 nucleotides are TGTGCCAGCAACGCAGGGCCTAACCACGAGCAGTACTTC.

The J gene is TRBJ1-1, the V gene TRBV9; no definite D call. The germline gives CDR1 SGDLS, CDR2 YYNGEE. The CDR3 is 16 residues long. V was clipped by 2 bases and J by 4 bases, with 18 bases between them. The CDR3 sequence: CASSVDPIGRGTEAFF. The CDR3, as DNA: TGTGCCAGCAGCGTGGACCCGATCGGCCGGGGCACTGAAGCTTTCTTT. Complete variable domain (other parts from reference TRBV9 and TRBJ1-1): DSGVTQTPKHLITATGQRVTLRCSPRSGDLSVYWYQQSLDQGLQFLIQYYNGEERAKGNILERFSAQQFPDLHSELNLSSLELGDSALYFCASSVDPIGRGTEAFFGQGTRLTVV.

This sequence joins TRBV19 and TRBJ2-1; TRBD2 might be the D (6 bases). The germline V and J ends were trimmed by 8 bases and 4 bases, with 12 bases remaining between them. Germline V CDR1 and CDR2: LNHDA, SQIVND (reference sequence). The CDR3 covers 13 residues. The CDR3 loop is CASGGTAYNEQFF. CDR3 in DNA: TGTGCCAGTGGCGGGACGGCATACAATGAGCAGTTCTTC.

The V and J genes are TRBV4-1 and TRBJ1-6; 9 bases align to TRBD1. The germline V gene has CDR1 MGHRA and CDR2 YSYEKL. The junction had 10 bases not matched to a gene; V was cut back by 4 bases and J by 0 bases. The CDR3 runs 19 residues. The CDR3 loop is CASSRGRTGDPSYNSPLHF. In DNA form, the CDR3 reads TGCGCCAGCAGCCGCGGTAGGACAGGGGATCCCTCCTATAATTCACCCCTCCACTTT.

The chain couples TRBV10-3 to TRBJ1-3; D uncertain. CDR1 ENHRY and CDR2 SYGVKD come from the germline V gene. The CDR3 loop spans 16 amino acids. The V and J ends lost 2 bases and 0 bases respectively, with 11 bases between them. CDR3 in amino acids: CAISEGNSFSGNTIYF. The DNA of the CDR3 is TGTGCCATCAGTGAGGGGAACAGTTTCTCTGGAAACACCATATATTTT.

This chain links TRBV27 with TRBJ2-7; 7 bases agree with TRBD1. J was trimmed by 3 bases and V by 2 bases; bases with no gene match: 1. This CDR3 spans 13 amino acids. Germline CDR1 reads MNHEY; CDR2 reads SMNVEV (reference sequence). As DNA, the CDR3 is TGTGCCAGCAGTTTAGGGACAGTCTACGAGCAGTACTTC. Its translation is CASSLGTVYEQYF.

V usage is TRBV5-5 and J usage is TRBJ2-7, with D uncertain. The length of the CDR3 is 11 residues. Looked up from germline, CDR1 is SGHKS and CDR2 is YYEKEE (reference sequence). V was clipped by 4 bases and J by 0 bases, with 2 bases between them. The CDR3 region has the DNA TGTGCCAGCAGCCGCTCCTACGAGCAGTACTTC. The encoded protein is CASSRSYEQYF.

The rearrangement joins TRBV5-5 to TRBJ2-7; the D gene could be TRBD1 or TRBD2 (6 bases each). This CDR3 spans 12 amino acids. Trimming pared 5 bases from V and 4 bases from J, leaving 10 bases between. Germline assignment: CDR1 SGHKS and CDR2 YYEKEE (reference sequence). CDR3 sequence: CASSGGQYEQYF. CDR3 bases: TGTGCCAGCAGTGGGGGGCAATACGAGCAGTACTTC.

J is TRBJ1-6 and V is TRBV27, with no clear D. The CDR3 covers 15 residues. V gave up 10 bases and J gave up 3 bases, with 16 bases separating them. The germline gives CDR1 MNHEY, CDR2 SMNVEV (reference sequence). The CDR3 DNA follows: TGTGCCATCATTACACCACGGGACTATAATTCACCCCTCCACTTT. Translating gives CAIITPRDYNSPLHF.

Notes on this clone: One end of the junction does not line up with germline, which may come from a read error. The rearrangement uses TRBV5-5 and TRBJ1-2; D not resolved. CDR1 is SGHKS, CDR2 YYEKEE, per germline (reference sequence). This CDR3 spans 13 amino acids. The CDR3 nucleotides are TGTGCCAGCAGTTACAACGCTAATTATGGCTACACCTTC. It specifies CASSYNANYGYTF. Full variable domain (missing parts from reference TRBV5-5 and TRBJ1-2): DAGVTQSPTHLIKTRGQQVTLRCSPISGHKSVSWYQQVLGQGPQFIFQYYEKEERGRGNFPDRFSARQFPNYSSELNVNALLLGDSALYLCASSYNANYGYTFGSGTRLTVV.

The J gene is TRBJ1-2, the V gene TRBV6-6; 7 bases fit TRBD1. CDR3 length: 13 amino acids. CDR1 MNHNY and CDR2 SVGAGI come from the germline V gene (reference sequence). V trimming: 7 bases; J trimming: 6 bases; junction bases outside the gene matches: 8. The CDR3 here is CASMGPGTDGYTF. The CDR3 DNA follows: TGTGCCAGCATGGGACCCGGGACAGATGGCTACACCTTC.

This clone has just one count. The CDR3 DNA sequence: TGTGCCAGCAGCTTAGTGGCAGGGGGTGCAAATGAGCAGTTCTTC. This encodes CASSLVAGGANEQFF. V gene TRBV7-6 combines with J gene TRBJ2-1, with 7 bases aligning to TRBD1. CDR1 and CDR2 from the germline V gene are SGHVS and FNYEAQ. This CDR3 has 15 residues. The trim removed 1 base at V and 7 bases at J, leaving 7 bases unmatched.

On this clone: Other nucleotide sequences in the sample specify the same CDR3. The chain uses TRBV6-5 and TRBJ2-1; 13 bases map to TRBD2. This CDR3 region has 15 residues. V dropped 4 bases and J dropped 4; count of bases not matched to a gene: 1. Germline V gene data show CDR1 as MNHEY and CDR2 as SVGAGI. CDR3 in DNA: TGTGCCAGCAGTTTACTAGCGGGGGGGTACAATGAGCAGTTCTTC. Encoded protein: CASSLLAGGYNEQFF.

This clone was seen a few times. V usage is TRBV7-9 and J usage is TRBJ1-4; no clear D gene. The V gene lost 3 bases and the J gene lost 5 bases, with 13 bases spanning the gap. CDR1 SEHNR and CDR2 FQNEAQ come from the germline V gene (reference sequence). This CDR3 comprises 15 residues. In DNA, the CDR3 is TGTGCCAGCAGCTTCTTGGGCGGCCGAAATGAAAAACTGTTTTTT. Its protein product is CASSFLGGRNEKLFF. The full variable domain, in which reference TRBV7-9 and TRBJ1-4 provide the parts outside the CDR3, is DTGVSQNPRHKITKRGQNVTFRCDPISEHNRLYWYRQTLGQGPEFLTYFQNEAQLEKSRLLSDRFSAERPKGSFSTLEIQRTEQGDSAMYLCASSFLGGRNEKLFFGSGTQLSVL.